This TCR beta chain was obtained from a study of T cell repertoires in cytomegalovirus infection. As for this clonotype: Its specificity is not known. A read error may account for a junction end that differs from germline.

TCRdb independently ran MiXCR on the reads; one entry per CDR3 protein. The sample yields roughly 860,000 distinct CDR3 sequences, approximately 30% seen once. Here the sequenced sample was cultured CD8+ T cells from PBMCs, taken from culture after CMV antigen stimulation. This receptor was taken from a human donor in good health (CMV status not recorded). Some clones in this sample may be carry-over from other donors' samples.

The CDR3 region is CASSQPLDRGGTGVLFF. CDR3 DNA: TGCGCCAGCAGCCAACCTTTGGACAGGGGGGGGACCGGGGTGCTGTTTTTT. This chain links TRBV4-1 with TRBJ2-2; 10 bases are shared with TRBD1. CDR1 is MGHRA and CDR2 is YSYEKL in the germline V gene. CDR3 length: 17 amino acids.